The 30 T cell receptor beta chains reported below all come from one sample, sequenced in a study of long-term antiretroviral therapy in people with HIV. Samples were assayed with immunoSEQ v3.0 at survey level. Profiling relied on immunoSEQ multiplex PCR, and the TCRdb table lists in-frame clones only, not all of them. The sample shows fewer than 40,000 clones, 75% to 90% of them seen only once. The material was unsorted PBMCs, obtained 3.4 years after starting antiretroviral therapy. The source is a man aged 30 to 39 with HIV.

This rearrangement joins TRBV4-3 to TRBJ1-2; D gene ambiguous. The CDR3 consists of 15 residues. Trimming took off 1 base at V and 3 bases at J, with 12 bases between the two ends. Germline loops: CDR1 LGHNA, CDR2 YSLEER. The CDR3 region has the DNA TGCGCCAGCAGCCAAGGCCCAGAGAATTACTATGGCTACACCTTC. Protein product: CASSQGPENYYGYTF.

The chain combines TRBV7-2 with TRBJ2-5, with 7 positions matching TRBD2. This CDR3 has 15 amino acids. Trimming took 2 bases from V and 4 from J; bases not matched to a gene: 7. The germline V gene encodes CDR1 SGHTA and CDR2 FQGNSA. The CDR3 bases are TGTGCCAGCAGCTTATATTCTAGCGGCCTAGAGACCCAGTACTTC. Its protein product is CASSLYSSGLETQYF.

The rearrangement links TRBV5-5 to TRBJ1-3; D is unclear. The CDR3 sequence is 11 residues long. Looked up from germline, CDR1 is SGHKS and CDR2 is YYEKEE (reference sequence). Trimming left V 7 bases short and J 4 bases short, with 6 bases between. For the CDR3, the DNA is TGTGCCAGCGAACTAGGAAACACCATATATTTT. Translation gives CASELGNTIYF. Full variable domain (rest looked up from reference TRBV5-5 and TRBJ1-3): DAGVTQSPTHLIKTRGQQVTLRCSPISGHKSVSWYQQVLGQGPQFIFQYYEKEERGRGNFPDRFSARQFPNYSSELNVNALLLGDSALYLCASELGNTIYFGEGSWLTVV.

CDR3 sequence (DNA): TGTGCCTGGAGTATAGATAGCAATCAGCCCCAGCATTTT. It codes for CAWSIDSNQPQHF. The chain recombines TRBV30 with TRBJ1-5; D gene uncertain. Per the germline V gene, CDR1 is GTSNPN and CDR2 is SVGIG (reference sequence). The CDR3 is 13 amino acids. V lost 2 bases, J lost 0 bases, and 5 bases lay in between.

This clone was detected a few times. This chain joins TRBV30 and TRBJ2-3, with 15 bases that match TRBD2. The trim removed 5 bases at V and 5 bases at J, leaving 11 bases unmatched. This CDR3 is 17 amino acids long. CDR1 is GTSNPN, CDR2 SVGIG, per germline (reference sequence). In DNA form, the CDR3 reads TGTGCCTGGCGCAAAACCGGACTAGCGGGAGGGCTAGATACGCAGTATTTT. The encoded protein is CAWRKTGLAGGLDTQYF.

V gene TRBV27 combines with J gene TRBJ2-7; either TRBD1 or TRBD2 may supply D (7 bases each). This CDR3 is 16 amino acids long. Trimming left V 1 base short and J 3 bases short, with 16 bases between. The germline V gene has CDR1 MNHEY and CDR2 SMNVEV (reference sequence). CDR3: CASSLLGGGSVYEQYF. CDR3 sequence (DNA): TGTGCCAGCAGTTTATTAGGGGGCGGGAGTGTCTACGAGCAGTACTTC.

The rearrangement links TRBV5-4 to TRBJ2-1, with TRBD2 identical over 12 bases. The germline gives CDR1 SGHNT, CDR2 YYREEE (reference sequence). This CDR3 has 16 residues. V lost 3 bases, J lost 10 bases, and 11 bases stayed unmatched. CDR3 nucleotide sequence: TGTGCCAGCAGCTCTCCCAAGACTAGCGGGAGCCCCGAGCAGTTCTTC. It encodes CASSSPKTSGSPEQFF.

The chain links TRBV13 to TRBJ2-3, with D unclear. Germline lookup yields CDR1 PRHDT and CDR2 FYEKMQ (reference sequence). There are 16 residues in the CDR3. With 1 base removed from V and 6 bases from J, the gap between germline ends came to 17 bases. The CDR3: CASSLELELGSDTQYF. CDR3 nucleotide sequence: TGTGCCAGCAGCTTAGAACTGGAGCTAGGGTCTGATACGCAGTATTTT.

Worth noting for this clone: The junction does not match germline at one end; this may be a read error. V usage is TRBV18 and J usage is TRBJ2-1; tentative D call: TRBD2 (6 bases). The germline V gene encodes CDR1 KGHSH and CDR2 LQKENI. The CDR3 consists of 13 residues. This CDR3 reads CASSRDSDNEQFF. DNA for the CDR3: TGTGCCAGCTCACGGGACTCCGACAATGAGCAGTTCTTC. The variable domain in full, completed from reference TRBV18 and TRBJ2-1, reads NAGVMQNPRHLVRRRGQEARLRCSPMKGHSHVYWYRQLPEEGLKFMVYLQKENIIDESGMPKERFSAEFPKEGPSILRIQQVVRGDSAAYFCASSRDSDNEQFFGPGTRLTVL.

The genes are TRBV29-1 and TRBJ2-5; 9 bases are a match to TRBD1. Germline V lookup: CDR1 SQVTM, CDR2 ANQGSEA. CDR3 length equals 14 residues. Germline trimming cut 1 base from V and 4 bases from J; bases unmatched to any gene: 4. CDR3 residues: CSVEAGQGGETQYF. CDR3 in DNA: TGCAGCGTTGAAGCGGGACAGGGTGGAGAGACCCAGTACTTC.

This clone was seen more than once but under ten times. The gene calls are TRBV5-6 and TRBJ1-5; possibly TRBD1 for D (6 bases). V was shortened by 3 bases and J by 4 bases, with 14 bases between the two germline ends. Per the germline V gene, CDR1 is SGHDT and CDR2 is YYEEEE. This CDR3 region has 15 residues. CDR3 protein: CASSSSTGYNQPQHF. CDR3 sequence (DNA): TGTGCCAGCAGCTCCTCGACAGGCTATAATCAGCCCCAGCATTTT.

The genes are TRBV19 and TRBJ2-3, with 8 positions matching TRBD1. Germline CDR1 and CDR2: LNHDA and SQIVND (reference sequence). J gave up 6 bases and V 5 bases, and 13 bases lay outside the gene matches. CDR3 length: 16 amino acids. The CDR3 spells CASSPRQGKVLDTQYF. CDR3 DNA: TGTGCCAGTAGTCCCCGACAGGGGAAGGTGCTGGATACGCAGTATTTT.

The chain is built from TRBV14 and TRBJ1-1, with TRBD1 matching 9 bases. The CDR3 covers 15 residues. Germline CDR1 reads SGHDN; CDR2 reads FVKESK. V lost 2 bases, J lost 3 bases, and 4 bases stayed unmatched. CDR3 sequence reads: CASSQPQGADTEAFF. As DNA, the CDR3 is TGTGCCAGCAGCCAACCACAGGGGGCGGACACTGAAGCTTTCTTT.

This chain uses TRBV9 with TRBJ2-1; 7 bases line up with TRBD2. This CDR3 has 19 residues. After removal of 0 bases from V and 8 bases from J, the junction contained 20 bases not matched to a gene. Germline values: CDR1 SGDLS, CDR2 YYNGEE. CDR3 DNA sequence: TGTGCCAGCAGCGTAGTGGAGACGGGATTCGGGAGGATTAACTATGAGCAGTTCTTC. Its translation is CASSVVETGFGRINYEQFF.

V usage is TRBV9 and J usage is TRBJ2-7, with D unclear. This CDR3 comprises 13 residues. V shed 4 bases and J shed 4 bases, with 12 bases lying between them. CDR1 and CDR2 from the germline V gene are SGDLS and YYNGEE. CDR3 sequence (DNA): TGTGCCAGCAGCCCCAGCCCCGGATACGAGCAGTACTTC. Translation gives CASSPSPGYEQYF.

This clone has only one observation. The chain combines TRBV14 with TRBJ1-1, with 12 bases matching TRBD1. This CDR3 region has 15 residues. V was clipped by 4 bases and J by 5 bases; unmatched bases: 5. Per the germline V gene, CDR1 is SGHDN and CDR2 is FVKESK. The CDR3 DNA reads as TGTGCCAGCAGCCGGGACAGGGGGCACAGGACTGAAGCTTTCTTT. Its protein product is CASSRDRGHRTEAFF.

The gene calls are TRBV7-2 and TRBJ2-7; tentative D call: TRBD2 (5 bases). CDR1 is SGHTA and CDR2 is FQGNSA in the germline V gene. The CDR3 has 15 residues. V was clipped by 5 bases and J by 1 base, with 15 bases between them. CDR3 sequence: CASSALASSSYEQYF. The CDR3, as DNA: TGTGCCAGCAGCGCACTGGCTAGCTCTTCCTACGAGCAGTACTTC.

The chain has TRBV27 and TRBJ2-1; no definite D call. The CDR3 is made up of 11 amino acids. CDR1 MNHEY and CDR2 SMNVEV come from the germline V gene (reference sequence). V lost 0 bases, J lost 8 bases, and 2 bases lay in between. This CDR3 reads CASSLSDEQFF. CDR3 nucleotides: TGTGCCAGCAGTTTATCGGATGAGCAGTTCTTC.

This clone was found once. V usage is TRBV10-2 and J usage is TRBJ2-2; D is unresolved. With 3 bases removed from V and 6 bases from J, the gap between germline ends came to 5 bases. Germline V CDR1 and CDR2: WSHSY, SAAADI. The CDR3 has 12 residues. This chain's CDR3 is CASSDYPGELFF. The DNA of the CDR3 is TGCGCCAGCAGTGACTACCCCGGGGAGCTGTTTTTT.

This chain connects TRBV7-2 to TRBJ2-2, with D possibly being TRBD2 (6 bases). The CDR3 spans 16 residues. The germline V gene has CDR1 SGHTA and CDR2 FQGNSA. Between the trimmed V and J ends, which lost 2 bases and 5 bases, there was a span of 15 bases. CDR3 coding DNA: TGTGCCAGCAGCTTAAGACGGGAGAGGGTAACCGGGGAGCTGTTTTTT. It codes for CASSLRRERVTGELFF.

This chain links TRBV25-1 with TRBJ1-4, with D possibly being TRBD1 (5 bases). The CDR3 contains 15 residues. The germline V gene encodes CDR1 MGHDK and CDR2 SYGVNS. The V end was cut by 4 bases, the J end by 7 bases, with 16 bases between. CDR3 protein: CASSAFGVRGEKLFF. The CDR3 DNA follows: TGTGCCAGCAGTGCATTTGGGGTTAGGGGTGAAAAACTGTTTTTT.

CDR3 residues: CASSPPLGGGWSYNEQFF. DNA for the CDR3: TGTGCCAGCAGCCCCCCTCTGGGGGGAGGGTGGTCCTACAATGAGCAGTTCTTC. The chain employs TRBV28 and TRBJ2-1; 7 bases fit TRBD2. CDR3 length: 18 amino acids. V lost 6 bases, J lost 1 base, and 15 bases stayed unmatched. The germline gives CDR1 MDHEN, CDR2 SYDVKM. Based on the CDR3 plus reference TRBV28 and TRBJ2-1, the full variable domain is DVKVTQSSRYLVKRTGEKVFLECVQDMDHENMFWYRQDPGLGLRLIYFSYDVKMKEKGDIPEGYSVSREKKERFSLILESASTNQTSMYLCASSPPLGGGWSYNEQFFGPGTRLTVL.

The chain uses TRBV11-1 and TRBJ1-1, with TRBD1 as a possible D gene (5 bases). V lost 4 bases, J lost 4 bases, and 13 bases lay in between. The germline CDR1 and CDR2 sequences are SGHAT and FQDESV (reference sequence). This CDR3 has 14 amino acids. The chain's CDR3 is CASSSGAGTTEAFF. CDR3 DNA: TGTGCCAGCAGCTCCGGGGCAGGTACCACTGAAGCTTTCTTT.

CDR3 sequence: CATSRVWGAEQYF. Written as DNA, the CDR3 is TGTGCCACCAGCCGCGTCTGGGGGGCCGAGCAGTACTTC. This chain uses TRBV27 with TRBJ2-7; D possibly uses TRBD1 or TRBD2 (6 bases each). V lost 10 bases, J lost 6 bases, and 19 bases lay in between. CDR1 MNHEY and CDR2 SMNVEV come from the germline V gene (reference sequence). The CDR3 loop spans 13 amino acids.

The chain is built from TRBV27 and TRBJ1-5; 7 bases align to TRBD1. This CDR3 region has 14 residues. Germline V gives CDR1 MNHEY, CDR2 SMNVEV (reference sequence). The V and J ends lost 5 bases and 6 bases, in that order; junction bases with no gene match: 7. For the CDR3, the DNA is TGTGCCAGCAGTGAAGCAGGGGGAGGTCAGCCCCAGCATTTT. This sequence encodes CASSEAGGGQPQHF.

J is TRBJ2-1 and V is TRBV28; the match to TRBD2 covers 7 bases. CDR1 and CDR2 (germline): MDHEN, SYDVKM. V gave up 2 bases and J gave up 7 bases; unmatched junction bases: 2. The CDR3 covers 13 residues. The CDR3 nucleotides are TGTGCCAGCAGTTTAGCGCGGGAGAATGAGCAGTTCTTC. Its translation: CASSLARENEQFF.

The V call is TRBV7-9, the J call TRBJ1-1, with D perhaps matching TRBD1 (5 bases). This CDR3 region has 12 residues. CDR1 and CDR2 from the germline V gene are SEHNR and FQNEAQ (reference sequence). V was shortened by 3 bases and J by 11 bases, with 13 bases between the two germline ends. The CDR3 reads CASSFGGVEAFF. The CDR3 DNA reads TGTGCCAGCAGCTTCGGGGGAGTCGAGGCTTTCTTT.

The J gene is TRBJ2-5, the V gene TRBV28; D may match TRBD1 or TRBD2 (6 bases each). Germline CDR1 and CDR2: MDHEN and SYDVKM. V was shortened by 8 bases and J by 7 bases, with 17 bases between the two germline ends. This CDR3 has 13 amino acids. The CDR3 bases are TGTGCCAGCTCCTTTCACGAGGGGGGGACCCAGTACTTC. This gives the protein CASSFHEGGTQYF.

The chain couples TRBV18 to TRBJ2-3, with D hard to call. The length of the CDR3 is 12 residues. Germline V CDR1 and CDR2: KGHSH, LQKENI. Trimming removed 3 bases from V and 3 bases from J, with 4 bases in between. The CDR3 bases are TGTGCCAGCTCACCTGGTACAGATACGCAGTATTTT. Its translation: CASSPGTDTQYF.

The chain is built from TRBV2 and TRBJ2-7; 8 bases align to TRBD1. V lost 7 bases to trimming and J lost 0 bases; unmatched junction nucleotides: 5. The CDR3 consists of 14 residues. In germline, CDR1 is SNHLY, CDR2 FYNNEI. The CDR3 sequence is CASIRTGTSYEQYF. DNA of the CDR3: TGTGCCAGCATCAGGACAGGGACCTCCTACGAGCAGTACTTC.